This T cell receptor beta chain was observed in a study of T cell clonotyping in hematopoietic cell transplantation. General study points: No sorting was done, leaving CD4 and CD8 contributions mixed. Graft donor and pretransplant recipient Inverse Simpson Index values predicted broader posttransplant TCR diversity. After transplant, recipient diversity fell while pathologically expanded clonotypes grew through day 180.

Trimming removed 2 bases from V and 0 bases from J, with 5 bases in between. The CDR3 length is 15 residues. Germline loops: CDR1 MNHEY, CDR2 SVGAGI. Samples: about 28 days before transplant, then days 30, 100 and 180 after. For this clone: The target antigen is unknown.

Assay used: immunoSEQ multiplex PCR; TCRdb lists only in-frame clones, some missing. Of 6,500 to 7,000 clones listed, over 95% are singletons. The sequence was collected from a male patient between 60 and 69 years old who had an allogeneic stem cell transplant from a related donor, so the T cells may come from the graft donor. Some clones in this sample may be carry-over from other donors' samples. The chain is built from TRBV6-5 and TRBJ2-6; D remains ambiguous. The source was PBMCs, collected 30 days after allogeneic stem cell transplant. The CDR3 DNA reads as TGTGCCAGCAGTTACGGGCGCTCTGGGGCCAACGTCCTGACTTTC. Its translation is CASSYGRSGANVLTF.